The 11 T cell receptor beta chains reported below all come from one sample, sequenced in a study of blood T cell repertoires in COVID-19. Here immunoSEQ multiplex PCR was the method, and the copy in TCRdb shows in-frame clones only, minus some. The sample shows roughly 240,000 clones, over 80% of them seen only once. The specimen was PBMCs or T cells enriched from blood (not recorded which). These receptors all stem from a woman in her twenties or thirties with acute COVID-19.

In DNA form, the CDR3 reads TGTGCCAGCAGTTCCGACAGGGATCGCTCTGGGGCCAACGTCCTGACTTTC. It translates to CASSSDRDRSGANVLTF. The J gene is TRBJ2-6, the V gene TRBV7-9; TRBD1 agrees at 7 bases. This CDR3 is 17 amino acids long. CDR1 is SEHNR and CDR2 is FQNEAQ in the germline V gene (reference sequence). J lost 0 bases, V lost 6 bases, and 8 bases had no gene match.

The table lists this clone with a few counts. The chain employs TRBV18 and TRBJ1-6, with D hard to call. Germline CDR1 is KGHSH and CDR2 is LQKENI. The length of the CDR3 is 15 residues. Deletions cut 2 bases from V and 5 bases from J, with 10 bases between. CDR3 DNA sequence: TGTGCCAGCTCACCAATGGGCAGAGATAATTCACCCCTCCACTTT. It yields the protein CASSPMGRDNSPLHF.

The rearrangement joins TRBV12-5 to TRBJ1-1, with 8 bases identical to TRBD1. From germline, CDR1 is LGHNT and CDR2 FRNRAP. V lost 7 bases to trimming and J lost 1 base; unmatched junction nucleotides: 5. The CDR3 is 14 amino acids. This CDR3 is CASVSGTGNTEAFF. As DNA, the CDR3 is TGTGCTAGTGTCTCGGGGACAGGGAACACTGAAGCTTTCTTT.

V usage is TRBV10-3 and J usage is TRBJ2-7; 9 nucleotides agree with TRBD1. Losses at the gene ends were 6 bases for V and 4 bases for J; bases not matched to a gene: 4. The germline gives CDR1 ENHRY, CDR2 SYGVKD. The CDR3 is 13 amino acids. CDR3 in DNA: TGTGCCATCAGCGAGACAGGGGGTTACGAGCAGTACTTC. Translating it yields CAISETGGYEQYF.

The chain uses TRBV5-1 and TRBJ1-6, with no clear D. Germline values: CDR1 SGHRS, CDR2 YFSETQ. The germline V and J ends were trimmed by 5 bases and 0 bases, with 12 bases remaining between them. The CDR3 is 16 residues long. The CDR3: CASSQDLTSYNSPLHF. The CDR3 coding sequence is TGCGCCAGCAGTCAGGATCTGACCTCCTATAATTCACCCCTCCACTTT.

V gene TRBV27 combines with J gene TRBJ1-2; TRBD1 aligns across 7 bases. The CDR3 totals 14 residues. Germline V lookup: CDR1 MNHEY, CDR2 SMNVEV (reference sequence). J lost 10 bases, V lost 2 bases, and 10 bases had no gene match. The CDR3 nucleotides read TGTGCCAGCAGTTTACGCCGGGACAGTCTTGACTACACCTTC. Its translation: CASSLRRDSLDYTF.

The chain recombines TRBV3-1 (or the pseudogene TRBV3-2) with TRBJ1-2; 7 bases are a match to TRBD1. Germline CDR1 LGHDT, CDR2 YNNKEL (reference sequence). The ends lost 6 bases at V and 4 bases at J; junction bases unmatched: 8. The CDR3 has 14 amino acids. The CDR3 nucleotides read TGTGCCAGCAGACCCAGGGGGGTAGGCTATGGCTACACCTTC. This codes for CASRPRGVGYGYTF.

The gene calls are TRBV29-1 and TRBJ2-1; no clear D gene. V gave up 0 bases and J gave up 2 bases, with 14 bases separating them. The CDR3 is 16 amino acids. The germline gives CDR1 SQVTM, CDR2 ANQGSEA. The CDR3 protein is CSVEDLQSEAYNEQFF. Written as DNA, the CDR3 is TGCAGCGTTGAAGATCTTCAGTCCGAGGCCTACAATGAGCAGTTCTTC.

The CDR3 region has the DNA TGTGCCAGCAGCCTCAGACAGCTGATGAACACTGAAGCTTTCTTT. Translated: CASSLRQLMNTEAFF. The genes are TRBV7-2 and TRBJ1-1; tentative D call: TRBD1 (5 bases). The CDR3 consists of 15 residues. CDR1 and CDR2 (germline): SGHTA, FQGNSA. The V end lost 5 bases, the J end lost 0 bases, and 13 bases lay between the germline ends.

The V gene is TRBV10-2, the J gene TRBJ1-1, with 7 bases matching TRBD1. The CDR3 length is 14 residues. Germline trimming cut 7 bases from V and 1 base from J; bases unmatched to any gene: 6. Germline loops: CDR1 WSHSY, CDR2 SAAADI. CDR3 sequence reads: CASKPGQKNTEAFF. The CDR3 DNA reads as TGCGCCAGCAAACCGGGACAGAAGAACACTGAAGCTTTCTTT.

This clone appeared a single time. In nucleotides, the CDR3 is TGCGCCAGCAGCTTGGCGGAGGCTCTAGCGGGGACCACCTGGGCCCAGTACTTC. Its translation is CASSLAEALAGTTWAQYF. This chain joins TRBV5-1 and TRBJ2-5, with 9 bases fitting TRBD2. V lost 0 bases to trimming and J lost 9 bases; unmatched junction nucleotides: 18. This CDR3 has 18 amino acids. The germline gives CDR1 SGHRS, CDR2 YFSETQ.